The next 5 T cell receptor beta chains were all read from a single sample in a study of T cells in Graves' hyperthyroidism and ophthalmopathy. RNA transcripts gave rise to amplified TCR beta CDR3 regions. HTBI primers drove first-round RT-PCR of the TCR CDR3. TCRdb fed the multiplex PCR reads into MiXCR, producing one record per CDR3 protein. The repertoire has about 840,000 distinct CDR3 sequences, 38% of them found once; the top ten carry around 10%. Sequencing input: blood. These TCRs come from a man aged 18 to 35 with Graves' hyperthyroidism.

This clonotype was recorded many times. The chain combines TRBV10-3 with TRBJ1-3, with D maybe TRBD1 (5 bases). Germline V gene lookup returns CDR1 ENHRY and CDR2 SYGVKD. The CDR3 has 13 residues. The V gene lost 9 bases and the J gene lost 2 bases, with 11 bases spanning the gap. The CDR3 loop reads CAMRGEPGNTIYF. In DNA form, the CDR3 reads TGTGCCATGCGGGGGGAGCCTGGAAACACCATATATTTT.

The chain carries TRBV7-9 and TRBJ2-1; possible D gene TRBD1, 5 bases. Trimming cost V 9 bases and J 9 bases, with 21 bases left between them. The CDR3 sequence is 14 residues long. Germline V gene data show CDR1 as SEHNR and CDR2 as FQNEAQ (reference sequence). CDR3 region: CASSTVQATPEQFF. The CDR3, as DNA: TGTGCCAGTAGTACCGTACAGGCGACCCCTGAGCAGTTCTTC.

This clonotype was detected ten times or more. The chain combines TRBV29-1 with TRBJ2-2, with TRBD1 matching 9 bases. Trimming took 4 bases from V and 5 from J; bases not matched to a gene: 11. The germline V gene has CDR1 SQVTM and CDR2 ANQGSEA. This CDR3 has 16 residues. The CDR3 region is CSVGSPGQGWTGELFF. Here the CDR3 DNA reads TGCAGCGTTGGCTCTCCGGGACAGGGTTGGACCGGGGAGCTGTTTTTT.

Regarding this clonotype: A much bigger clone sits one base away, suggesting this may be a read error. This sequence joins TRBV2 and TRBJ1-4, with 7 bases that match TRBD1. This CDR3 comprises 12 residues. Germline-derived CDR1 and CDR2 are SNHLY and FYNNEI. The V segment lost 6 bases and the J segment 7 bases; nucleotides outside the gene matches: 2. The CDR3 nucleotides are TGTGCCAGCAGAGGGGGCAGTGAAAAACTGTTTTTT. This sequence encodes CASRGGSEKLFF.

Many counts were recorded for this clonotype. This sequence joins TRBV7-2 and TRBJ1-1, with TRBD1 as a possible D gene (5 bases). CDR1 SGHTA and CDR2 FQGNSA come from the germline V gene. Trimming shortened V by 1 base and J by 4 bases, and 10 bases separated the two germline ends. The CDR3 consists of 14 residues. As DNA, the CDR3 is TGTGCCAGCAGCTTAGGTGTGGGGGGCACTGAAGCTTTCTTT. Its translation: CASSLGVGGTEAFF. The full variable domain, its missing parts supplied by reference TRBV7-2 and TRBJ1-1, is GAGVSQSPSNKVTEKGKDVELRCDPISGHTALYWYRQSLGQGLEFLIYFQGNSAPDKSGLPSDRFSAERTGGSVSTLTIQRTQQEDSAVYLCASSLGVGGTEAFFGQGTRLTVV.